This T cell receptor (beta chain) was captured in a study of blood T cells in healthy people across ages. Points from the study as a whole: Strongly correlated with naive T cell percentage was TCR beta diversity. TCR beta diversity per million T cells fell roughly linearly with age. Estimates of total diversity, which came from one million sequenced T cells, were considered to be underestimates.

Germline-derived CDR1 and CDR2 are DFQATT and SNEGSKA (reference sequence). V shed 0 bases and J shed 5 bases, with 14 bases lying between them. The CDR3 spans 14 residues. This clonotype was detected many times. Its matching antigen is unknown. Primed by a sample-barcoded 5' primer and a J-beta primer mix, a second PCR proceeded for 7 to 11 cycles. Each TCR beta cDNA got a 12-nucleotide random molecular identifier. One entry per CDR3 protein, called by TCRdb with MiXCR from the 5' RACE reads. The sample consists of 980,000 or so distinct CDR3 sequences, 48% of them appearing once. Source material: blood. This chain joins TRBV20-1 and TRBJ2-7, with a weak D call TRBD1 (6 bases). The TCR comes from a man aged 30 to 39 in good health. CDR3 region: CSARDRTAEHEQYF. The CDR3 nucleotides read TGCAGTGCTAGAGACCGGACAGCGGAGCACGAGCAGTACTTC.